These 10 T cell receptor beta chains came from one sample sequenced in a study of CD8+ T cells in alopecia areata. Extracted RNA was reverse transcribed, and the resulting cDNA served as sequencing template. This table comes from immunoSEQ multiplex PCR, and its TCRdb copy is limited to in-frame clones, with some not included. This table has some 160,000 clones, under 70% appearing once. Treatment given: oral pan-JAK inhibitor, 5-10 mg twice daily. The starting material was CD4+ T cells sorted from blood, obtained at week 4, from a patient treated with tofacitinib. The receptors shown here come from a human donor with alopecia areata.

The chain links TRBV5-4 to TRBJ1-2; D remains ambiguous. The CDR3 is 19 amino acids. Trimming took off 1 base at V and 0 bases at J, with 22 bases between the two ends. Germline assignment: CDR1 SGHNT and CDR2 YYREEE (reference sequence). The CDR3 DNA sequence: TGTGCCAGCAGCTTGAAAATGACCCCGGAACTACTACCTAACTATGGCTACACCTTC. Protein: CASSLKMTPELLPNYGYTF.

CDR3 bases: TGTGCCAGCAGCTTGGCTAGCCGACAAGAGACCCAGTACTTC. It specifies CASSLASRQETQYF. The chain carries TRBV5-4 and TRBJ2-5; possibly TRBD2 for D (5 bases). Germline values: CDR1 SGHNT, CDR2 YYREEE (reference sequence). Trimming removed 0 bases at V and 2 bases at J, with 8 bases between. The CDR3 is 14 residues long.

This chain links TRBV27 with TRBJ1-1; possibly TRBD1 for D (6 bases). CDR3 length equals 12 residues. V was pared by 6 bases and J by 8 bases, with 13 bases between. Germline loops: CDR1 MNHEY, CDR2 SMNVEV (reference sequence). The CDR3 DNA is TGTGCCAGCAGAGTACTACAGGGAGAAGCTTTCTTT. It encodes CASRVLQGEAFF.

This chain links TRBV7-8 with TRBJ2-1; tentative D call: TRBD1 (5 bases). The CDR3 covers 13 residues. Trimming left V 4 bases short and J 14 bases short, with 18 bases between. Per the germline V gene, CDR1 is SGHVS and CDR2 is FQNEAQ. For the CDR3, the DNA is TGTGCCAGCAGCTCCGCCCGGCAGGGAAGAGAGTTCTTC. Its protein is CASSSARQGREFF.

This chain uses TRBV9 with TRBJ2-1; a possible D gene is TRBD1 (6 bases). The CDR3 consists of 15 residues. Trimming removed 0 bases at V and 4 bases at J, with 11 bases between. Germline values: CDR1 SGDLS, CDR2 YYNGEE. CDR3 in amino acids: CASSVERGQYNEQFF. In nucleotides, the CDR3 is TGTGCCAGCAGCGTAGAACGAGGACAGTACAATGAGCAGTTCTTC.

A note on this clone: Its ends do not fully match the called genes, so a read error is possible. V usage is TRBV20-1 and J usage is TRBJ1-1; maybe TRBD1 (6 bases). Germline values: CDR1 DFQATT, CDR2 SNEGSKA (reference sequence). The CDR3 loop spans 11 amino acids. The CDR3 protein is CSARGLESQGF. In DNA form, the CDR3 reads TGCAGTGCTAGAGGGCTGGAGAGTCAGGGGTTC.

The V gene is TRBV7-2, the J gene TRBJ1-3; TRBD1 matches at 7 bases. From germline, CDR1 is SGHTA and CDR2 FQGNSA. Unmatched junction bases numbered 4, after V lost 5 bases and J lost 0 bases. This CDR3 has 15 amino acids. CDR3 DNA: TGTGCCAGCAGCCGGGACAGCAACTCTGGAAACACCATATATTTT. Its protein product is CASSRDSNSGNTIYF.

This clone was observed a few times. The J gene is TRBJ1-2, the V gene TRBV7-3; 9 bases line up with TRBD1. The ends lost 8 bases at V and 7 bases at J; junction bases unmatched: 11. Germline CDR1 SGHTA, CDR2 FQGTGA. The CDR3 loop spans 14 amino acids. CDR3 coding DNA: TGTGCCAGCGCCCTTGGGACAGGGCGGCCTGGCTACACCTTC. It translates to CASALGTGRPGYTF.

CDR3 region: CASSLMKQMNTEAFF. The CDR3 DNA sequence: TGTGCCAGCAGCTTGATGAAACAGATGAACACTGAAGCTTTCTTT. The V call is TRBV5-6, the J call TRBJ1-1; D is ambiguous. This CDR3 spans 15 amino acids. Germline V gene lookup returns CDR1 SGHDT and CDR2 YYEEEE. The germline V and J ends were trimmed by 1 base and 0 bases, with 10 bases remaining between them.

This clone was detected a few times. This chain uses TRBV10-1 with TRBJ2-2, with D perhaps being TRBD1 or TRBD2 (6 bases each). From germline, CDR1 is WNHNN and CDR2 SYGVQD (reference sequence). The length of the CDR3 is 15 residues. V was shortened by 3 bases and J by 3 bases, with 11 bases between the two germline ends. The CDR3 DNA sequence: TGCGCCAGCAGTGAAGGGGGGCGCGACACCGGGGAGCTGTTTTTT. Residues: CASSEGGRDTGELFF.